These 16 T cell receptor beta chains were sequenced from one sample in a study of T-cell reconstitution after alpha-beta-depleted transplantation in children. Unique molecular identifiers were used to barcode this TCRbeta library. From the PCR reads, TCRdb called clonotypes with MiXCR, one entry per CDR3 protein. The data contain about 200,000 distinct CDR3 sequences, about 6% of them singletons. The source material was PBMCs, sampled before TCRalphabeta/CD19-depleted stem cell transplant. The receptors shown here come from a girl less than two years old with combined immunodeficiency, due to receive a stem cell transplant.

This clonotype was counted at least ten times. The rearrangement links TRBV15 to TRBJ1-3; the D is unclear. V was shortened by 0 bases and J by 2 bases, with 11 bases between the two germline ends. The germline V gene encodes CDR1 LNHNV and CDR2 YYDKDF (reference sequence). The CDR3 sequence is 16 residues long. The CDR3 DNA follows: TGTGCCACCAGCAGAGATCCGAAAGGCCCTGGAAACACCATATATTTT. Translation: CATSRDPKGPGNTIYF.

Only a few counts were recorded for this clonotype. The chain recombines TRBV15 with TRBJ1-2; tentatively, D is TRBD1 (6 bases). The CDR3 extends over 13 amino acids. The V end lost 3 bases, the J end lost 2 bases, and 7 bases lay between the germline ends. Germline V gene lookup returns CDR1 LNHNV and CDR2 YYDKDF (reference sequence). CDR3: CATSSGQNYGYTF. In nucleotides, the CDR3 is TGTGCCACCAGCAGCGGACAGAACTATGGCTACACCTTC.

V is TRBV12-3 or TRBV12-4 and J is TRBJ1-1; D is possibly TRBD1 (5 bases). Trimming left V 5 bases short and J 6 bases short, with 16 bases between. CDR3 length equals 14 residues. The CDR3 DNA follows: TGTGCCAGCAGTATACAGGCTAGGGGCCCTGAAGCTTTCTTT. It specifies CASSIQARGPEAFF.

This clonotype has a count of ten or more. The CDR3 nucleotides read TGTGCCAGCAGCTTATCTGCGGGGAATGAGCAGTTCTTC. This translates into CASSLSAGNEQFF. The V call is TRBV7-2, the J call TRBJ2-1; possible D gene TRBD2, 6 bases. Germline V gene lookup returns CDR1 SGHTA and CDR2 FQGNSA. Trimming stripped 2 bases from V and 7 bases from J, with 9 bases between. The length of the CDR3 is 13 residues.

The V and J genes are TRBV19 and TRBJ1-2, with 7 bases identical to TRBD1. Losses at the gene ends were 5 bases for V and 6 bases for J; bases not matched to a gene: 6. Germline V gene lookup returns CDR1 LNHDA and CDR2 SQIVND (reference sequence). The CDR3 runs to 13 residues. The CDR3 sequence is CASSYGTDNGYTF. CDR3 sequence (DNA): TGTGCCAGTAGTTACGGGACAGACAATGGCTACACCTTC.

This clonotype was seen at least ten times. CDR3 sequence: CASSEIGLAGLNEQFF. DNA for the CDR3: TGTGCCAGCAGTGAAATAGGGCTAGCGGGTTTGAATGAGCAGTTCTTC. J is TRBJ2-1 and V is TRBV6-1; 8 bases are shared with TRBD2. The CDR3 runs 16 residues. Looked up from germline, CDR1 is MNHNS and CDR2 is SASEGT. V dropped 2 bases and J dropped 7; count of bases not matched to a gene: 10.

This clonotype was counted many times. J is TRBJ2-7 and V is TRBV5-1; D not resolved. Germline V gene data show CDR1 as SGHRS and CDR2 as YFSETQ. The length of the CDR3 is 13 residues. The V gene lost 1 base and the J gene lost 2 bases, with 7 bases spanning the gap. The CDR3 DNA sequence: TGCGCCAGCAGCTTGTATCCAGCCTACGAGCAGTACTTC. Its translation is CASSLYPAYEQYF.

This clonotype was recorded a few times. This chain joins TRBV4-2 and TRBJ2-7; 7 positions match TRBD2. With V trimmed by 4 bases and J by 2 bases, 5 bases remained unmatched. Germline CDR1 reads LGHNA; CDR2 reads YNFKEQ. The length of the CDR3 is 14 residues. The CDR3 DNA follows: TGTGCCAGCAGCCTCCGACTAGCCGCCTACGAGCAGTACTTC. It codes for CASSLRLAAYEQYF.

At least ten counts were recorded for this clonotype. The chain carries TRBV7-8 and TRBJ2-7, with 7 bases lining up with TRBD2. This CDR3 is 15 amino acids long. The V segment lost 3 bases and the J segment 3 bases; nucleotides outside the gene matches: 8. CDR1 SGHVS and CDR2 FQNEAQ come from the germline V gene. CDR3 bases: TGTGCCAGCAGCTTGGAGCGGGAATGGTACTACGAGCAGTACTTC. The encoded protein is CASSLEREWYYEQYF. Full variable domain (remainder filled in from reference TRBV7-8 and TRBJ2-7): GAGVSQSPRYKVAKRGQDVALRCDPISGHVSLFWYQQALGQGPEFLTYFQNEAQLDKSGLPSDRFFAERPEGSVSTLKIQRTQQEDSAVYLCASSLEREWYYEQYFGPGTRLTVT.

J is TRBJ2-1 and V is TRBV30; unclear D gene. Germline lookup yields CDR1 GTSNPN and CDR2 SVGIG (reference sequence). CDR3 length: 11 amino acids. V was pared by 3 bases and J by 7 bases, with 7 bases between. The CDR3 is CAWSRANEQFF. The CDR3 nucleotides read TGTGCCTGGAGCCGGGCTAATGAGCAGTTCTTC.

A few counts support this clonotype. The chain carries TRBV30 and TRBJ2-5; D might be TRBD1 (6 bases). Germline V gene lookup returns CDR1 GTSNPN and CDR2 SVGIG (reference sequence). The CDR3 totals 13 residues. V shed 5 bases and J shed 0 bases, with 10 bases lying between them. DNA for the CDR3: TGTGCCTGGGGCCGGGACAACCAAGAGACCCAGTACTTC. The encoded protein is CAWGRDNQETQYF.

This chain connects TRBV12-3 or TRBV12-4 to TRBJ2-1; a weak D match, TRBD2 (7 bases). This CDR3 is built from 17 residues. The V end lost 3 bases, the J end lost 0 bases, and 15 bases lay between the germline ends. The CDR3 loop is CASSFKVGGPSYNEQFF. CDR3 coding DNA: TGTGCCAGCAGTTTTAAAGTGGGGGGGCCCTCCTACAATGAGCAGTTCTTC.

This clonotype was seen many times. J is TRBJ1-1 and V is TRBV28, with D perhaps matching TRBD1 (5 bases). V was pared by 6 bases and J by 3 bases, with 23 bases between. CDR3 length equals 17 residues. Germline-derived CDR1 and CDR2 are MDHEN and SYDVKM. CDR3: CASSVYRGSLGHTEAFF. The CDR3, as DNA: TGTGCCAGCAGCGTCTATAGGGGCTCACTGGGTCACACTGAAGCTTTCTTT.

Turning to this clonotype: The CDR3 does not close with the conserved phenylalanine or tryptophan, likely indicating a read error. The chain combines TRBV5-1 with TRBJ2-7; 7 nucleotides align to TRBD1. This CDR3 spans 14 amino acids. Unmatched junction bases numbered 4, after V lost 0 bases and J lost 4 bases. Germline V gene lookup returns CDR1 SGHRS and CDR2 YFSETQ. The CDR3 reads CASSLGQGSYEQYY. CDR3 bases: TGCGCCAGCAGCTTGGGACAGGGAAGTTACGAGCAGTACTAC.

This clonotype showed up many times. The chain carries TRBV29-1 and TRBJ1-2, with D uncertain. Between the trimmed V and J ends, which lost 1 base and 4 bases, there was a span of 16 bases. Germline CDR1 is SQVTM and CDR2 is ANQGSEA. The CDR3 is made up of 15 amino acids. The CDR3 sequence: CSVEVVGGVAYGYTF. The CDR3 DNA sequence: TGCAGCGTTGAAGTAGTGGGTGGGGTGGCCTATGGCTACACCTTC.

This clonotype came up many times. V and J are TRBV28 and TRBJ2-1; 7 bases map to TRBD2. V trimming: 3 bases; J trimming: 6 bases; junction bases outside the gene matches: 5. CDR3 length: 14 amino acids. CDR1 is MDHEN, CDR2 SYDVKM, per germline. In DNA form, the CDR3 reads TGTGCCAGCAGTTTGGCGGGAGTGCCCAATGAGCAGTTCTTC. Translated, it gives CASSLAGVPNEQFF.